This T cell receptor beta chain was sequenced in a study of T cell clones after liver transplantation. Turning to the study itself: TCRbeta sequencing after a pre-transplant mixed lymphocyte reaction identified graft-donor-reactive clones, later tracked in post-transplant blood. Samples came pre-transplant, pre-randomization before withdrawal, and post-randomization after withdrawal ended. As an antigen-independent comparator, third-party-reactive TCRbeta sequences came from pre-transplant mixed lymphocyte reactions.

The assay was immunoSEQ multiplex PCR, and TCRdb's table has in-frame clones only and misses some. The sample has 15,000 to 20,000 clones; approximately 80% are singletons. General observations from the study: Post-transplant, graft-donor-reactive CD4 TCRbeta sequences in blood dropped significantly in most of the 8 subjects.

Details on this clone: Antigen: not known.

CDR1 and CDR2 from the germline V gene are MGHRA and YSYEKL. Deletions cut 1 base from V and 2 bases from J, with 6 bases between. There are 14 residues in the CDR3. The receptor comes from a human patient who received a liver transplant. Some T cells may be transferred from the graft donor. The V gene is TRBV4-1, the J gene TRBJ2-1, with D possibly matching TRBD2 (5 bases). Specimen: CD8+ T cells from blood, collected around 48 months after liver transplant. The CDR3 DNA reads TGCGCCAGCAGCCAAGTCGGGACCTACAATGAGCAGTTCTTC. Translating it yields CASSQVGTYNEQFF.